This TCR beta chain was profiled in a study of cytomegalovirus exposure and HLA in healthy donors. Per the germline V gene, CDR1 is MGHRA and CDR2 is YSYEKL. This CDR3 has 20 residues. Trimming removed 2 bases from V and 4 bases from J, with 30 bases in between. Study-wide results and limits: Reported findings show TCR beta sequences accurately forecast HLA-A and HLA-B alleles in most subjects. In the analysis, some V segments, TRBV6-2 and TRBV6-3 included, were excluded as indistinguishable.

This clone was counted once. Its matching antigen is unknown. The PCR employed 60 Vbeta primers together with 13 Jbeta primers. Measured with immunoSEQ multiplex PCR; TCRdb has only the in-frame clones, and not every one. The table lists around 150,000 clones, nearly 80% of them singletons. The sample comprised PBMCs. This TCR was sampled from a woman aged 40 to 55 in good health and CMV-seronegative. This rearrangement joins TRBV4-1 to TRBJ2-7; weak D call: TRBD2 (5 bases). In nucleotides, the CDR3 is TGCGCCAGCAGCCAACCACTTCTAGCCGCCTCTTTCTCCCCCCCTTACGAGCAGTACTTC. Its translation: CASSQPLLAASFSPPYEQYF.